The present entry profiles one T cell receptor (beta chain) with its context. The sample belongs to a study of blood T cells in healthy people across ages. There are 17 residues in the CDR3. Germline CDR1 is SGHVS and CDR2 is FQNEAQ. A second about 6 to 11 cycle PCR used barcoded and J-beta primers. TCRdb recomputed calls from the 5' RACE reads with MiXCR, one row per CDR3 protein. Altogether 450,000 to 600,000 distinct CDR3 sequences are present, about 26% being singletons, with the ten largest covering 3% to 4%. The sample was also reused in another study, on T cells of mothers and their children.

The V call is TRBV7-8, the J call TRBJ2-5; 8 bases match TRBD2. Gene TRBJ2-1 matches the end of the DNA better, so the J call may be wrong. Input material: blood. The sequence came from a boy between 2 and 10 years old in good health. Here the CDR3 DNA reads TGTGCCAGCAGCTTAGACTCCCTAGCGGGCGTTGCCAATGAGCAGTTCTTC. Translated, it gives CASSLDSLAGVANEQFF.